The 29 T cell receptor beta chains presented below share a single source sample, sequenced in a study of T cells in Graves' hyperthyroidism and ophthalmopathy. Authors of the study amplified TCR beta CDR3 regions from RNA transcripts. The TCR CDR3 was amplified in a first-round RT-PCR using the HTBI primer set. MiXCR, applied by TCRdb to the multiplex PCR reads, yields one record per CDR3 protein. The sample consists of approximately 600,000 distinct CDR3 sequences, approximately 15% of them appearing once. Sequenced material: blood. Receptor source: a woman in her late teens or twenties with Graves' ophthalmopathy.

Many counts were recorded for this clonotype. V usage is TRBV7-8 and J usage is TRBJ2-7, with 8 nucleotides matching TRBD1. Germline-derived CDR1 and CDR2 are SGHVS and FQNEAQ. The CDR3 is 17 amino acids. The trim removed 5 bases at V and 3 bases at J, leaving 15 bases unmatched. The DNA for the CDR3 is TGTGCCAGCAGCCTTGACAGGGGAAGGCCCTTTGTCTACGAGCAGTACTTC. It is translated as CASSLDRGRPFVYEQYF.

This clonotype was detected ten times or more. V and J are TRBV6-1 and TRBJ2-5, with TRBD1 identical over 7 bases. CDR3 length: 18 residues. From germline, CDR1 is MNHNS and CDR2 SASEGT. V trimming: 6 bases; J trimming: 7 bases; junction bases outside the gene matches: 23. Here the CDR3 reads CASSSPRVVGGSGGTQYF. The CDR3, as DNA: TGTGCCAGCAGCTCCCCCCGCGTCGTAGGCGGCTCAGGGGGGACCCAGTACTTC.

The V gene is TRBV5-1, the J gene TRBJ2-1; no firm D call. V was pared by 2 bases and J by 7 bases, with 10 bases between. CDR1 is SGHRS, CDR2 YFSETQ, per germline. This CDR3 spans 13 amino acids. CDR3 nucleotide sequence: TGCGCCAGCAGCTTACCAAACCGGAATGAGCAGTTCTTC. It codes for CASSLPNRNEQFF.

This clonotype was observed many times. The chain is built from TRBV18 and TRBJ2-7; TRBD1 matches at 9 bases. This CDR3 spans 14 amino acids. V lost 6 bases and J lost 5; bases outside the gene matches: 8. Germline V CDR1 and CDR2: KGHSH, LQKENI. The CDR3, as DNA: TGTGCCAGCTCTTCCGGGACAGGGCCCAACGAGCAGTACTTC. Its translation: CASSSGTGPNEQYF.

This clonotype was found many times. This chain uses TRBV6-1 with TRBJ2-5; TRBD1 aligns across 9 bases. Germline trimming cut 5 bases from V and 5 bases from J; bases unmatched to any gene: 9. Germline CDR1 MNHNS, CDR2 SASEGT. This CDR3 has 15 amino acids. Written as DNA, the CDR3 is TGTGCCAGCAGTCCGTCCGGGACAGGGCGTGAGACCCAGTACTTC. Protein sequence: CASSPSGTGRETQYF.

Many counts were recorded for this clonotype. The J gene is TRBJ2-7, the V gene TRBV11-3, with D possibly called TRBD1 or TRBD2 (5 bases each). V shed 5 bases and J shed 2 bases, with 13 bases lying between them. The CDR3 contains 14 residues. Germline V gives CDR1 SGHNT, CDR2 YENEEA. CDR3 region: CASSPEGITYEQYF. The DNA of the CDR3 is TGTGCCAGCAGCCCAGAGGGGATAACCTACGAGCAGTACTTC.

This clonotype was counted ten times or more. CDR3 DNA: TGTGCCAGCAGCGTAGAGGGGGGAGGGCCCCAAGAGACCCAGTACTTC. This codes for CASSVEGGGPQETQYF. The chain couples TRBV9 to TRBJ2-5; D might be TRBD2 (7 bases). Germline V gives CDR1 SGDLS, CDR2 YYNGEE. V lost 0 bases, J lost 1 base, and 13 bases lay in between. The CDR3 consists of 16 residues.

This clonotype was detected ten times or more. The chain carries TRBV11-2 and TRBJ2-3; D gene ambiguous. V lost 1 base and J 2 bases, leaving 7 bases between the germline ends. Germline CDR1 reads SGHAT; CDR2 reads FQNNGV. This CDR3 comprises 14 residues. The CDR3 DNA is TGTGCCAGCAGCTTAGTGGCTAACACAGATACGCAGTATTTT. Its protein product is CASSLVANTDTQYF.

This clonotype was recorded at least ten times. The rearrangement uses TRBV7-2 and TRBJ2-1; D not certain. This CDR3 has 15 residues. The V end lost 3 bases, the J end lost 0 bases, and 9 bases lay between the germline ends. Germline V gene lookup returns CDR1 SGHTA and CDR2 FQGNSA. CDR3 coding DNA: TGTGCCAGCAGCTTTGCGCAGAGCTCCTACAATGAGCAGTTCTTC. It translates to CASSFAQSSYNEQFF.

This clonotype was observed many times. The chain has TRBV5-5 and TRBJ1-1; 7 positions match TRBD1. This CDR3 contains 13 residues. The J segment lost 0 bases and the V segment lost 7 bases, leaving 3 bases of the junction unmatched. Germline V gene data show CDR1 as SGHKS and CDR2 as YYEKEE (reference sequence). In DNA, the CDR3 is TGTGCCAGCGACAGGGCCCTGAACACTGAAGCTTTCTTT. Amino acid sequence: CASDRALNTEAFF.

The sample holds many counts of this clonotype. This chain uses TRBV12-3 or TRBV12-4 with TRBJ2-4, with 10 nucleotides matching TRBD2. There are 19 residues in the CDR3. J gave up 0 bases and V 5 bases, and 13 bases lay outside the gene matches. The CDR3 sequence: CASSADSGRNWLAKNIQYF. The DNA for the CDR3 is TGTGCCAGCAGTGCTGATAGCGGGAGGAATTGGCTAGCCAAAAACATTCAGTACTTC.

This chain joins TRBV12-3 or TRBV12-4 and TRBJ2-6; 7 nucleotides line up with TRBD1. This CDR3 is 18 amino acids long. V lost 2 bases and J lost 4; bases outside the gene matches: 11. CDR3 bases: TGTGCCAGCAGTTTAAGAGTAGCAAGGGGGCGCGGGGCCAACGTCCTGACTTTC. Translated: CASSLRVARGRGANVLTF.

This clonotype has ten or more counts. This chain joins TRBV20-1 and TRBJ2-3, with 13 nucleotides matching TRBD2. Germline lookup yields CDR1 DFQATT and CDR2 SNEGSKA (reference sequence). With 5 bases clipped from V and 3 bases from J, the junction kept 5 bases outside the gene matches. CDR3 length equals 15 residues. The CDR3 region has the DNA TGCAGTGCTGATCGGACTAGCGGGAGAACAGATACGCAGTATTTT. It encodes CSADRTSGRTDTQYF.

This clonotype was counted many times. The V and J genes are TRBV30 and TRBJ1-1, with TRBD1 as a possible D gene (6 bases). The CDR3 runs to 13 residues. Per germline, CDR1 GTSNPN and CDR2 SVGIG (reference sequence). With 2 bases removed from V and 4 bases from J, the gap between germline ends came to 11 bases. DNA of the CDR3: TGTGCCTGGAGTCAGGGGCAGGGCACTGAAGCTTTCTTT. Its translation is CAWSQGQGTEAFF.

This clonotype was counted many times. The genes are TRBV5-1 and TRBJ1-4; TRBD1 agrees at 10 bases. Unmatched junction bases numbered 8, after V lost 4 bases and J lost 8 bases. This CDR3 has 15 amino acids. Per the germline V gene, CDR1 is SGHRS and CDR2 is YFSETQ. The CDR3 region has the DNA TGCGCCAGCAGCCCCCGGACAGGGGGGGAAGAAAAACTGTTTTTT. It specifies CASSPRTGGEEKLFF.

The chain recombines TRBV2 with TRBJ2-2; D is possibly TRBD1 (5 bases). Looked up from germline, CDR1 is SNHLY and CDR2 is FYNNEI. The CDR3 loop spans 14 amino acids. Trimming stripped 7 bases from V and 8 bases from J, with 17 bases between. CDR3 DNA: TGTGCCAGCACCCGAAGGGGAAGTTCTGGGGAGCTGTTTTTT. Encoded protein: CASTRRGSSGELFF.

This clonotype showed up just a few times. This rearrangement joins TRBV18 to TRBJ1-2, with 7 bases lining up with TRBD1. V shed 5 bases, J shed 3 bases, and the junction held 6 bases outside the gene matches. Germline V lookup: CDR1 KGHSH, CDR2 LQKENI. The CDR3 covers 14 residues. The CDR3 is CASSGRQGDYGYTF. CDR3 in DNA: TGTGCCAGCTCAGGAAGACAGGGTGACTATGGCTACACCTTC.

In this sample, this clonotype turned up many times. The chain is built from TRBV7-9 and TRBJ2-7, with D uncertain. Trimming removed 5 bases from V and 2 bases from J, with 13 bases in between. CDR1 and CDR2 from the germline V gene are SEHNR and FQNEAQ (reference sequence). The CDR3 runs to 14 residues. The CDR3 here is CASSDPIRTYEQYF. For the CDR3, the DNA is TGTGCCAGCAGCGATCCAATACGGACCTACGAGCAGTACTTC.

This clonotype was found a few times. This chain connects TRBV27 to TRBJ1-2, with D tentatively TRBD1 (6 bases). Trimming removed 3 bases from V and 2 bases from J, with 10 bases in between. The CDR3 covers 14 residues. Germline V gene sequence: CDR1 MNHEY, CDR2 SMNVEV (reference sequence). The CDR3 is CASSFSGANYGYTF. The CDR3 DNA is TGTGCCAGCAGTTTCTCGGGGGCCAACTATGGCTACACCTTC.

This rearrangement joins TRBV5-1 to TRBJ1-6; no clear D. CDR3 length: 15 residues. Germline values: CDR1 SGHRS, CDR2 YFSETQ. The V gene lost 0 bases and the J gene lost 8 bases, with 12 bases spanning the gap. CDR3 loop: CASSLDAPTYSPLHF. The CDR3 DNA follows: TGCGCCAGCAGCTTGGACGCACCAACTTATTCACCCCTCCACTTT.

This clonotype was recorded at least ten times. The J gene is TRBJ1-1, the V gene TRBV11-3; a weak D match, TRBD1 (6 bases). The CDR3 consists of 13 residues. Germline V gives CDR1 SGHNT, CDR2 YENEEA. V gave up 4 bases and J gave up 7 bases, with 13 bases separating them. CDR3 loop: CASSSRQDNEAFF. DNA of the CDR3: TGTGCCAGCAGCTCTCGACAGGATAATGAAGCTTTCTTT.

This clonotype was seen a few times. This may stem from a read error, because a much larger clone lies one nucleotide away. V usage is TRBV11-2 and J usage is TRBJ2-3; D may be TRBD1 (6 bases). The CDR3 has 16 amino acids. Germline V gives CDR1 SGHAT, CDR2 FQNNGV. Trimming stripped 4 bases from V and 4 bases from J, with 18 bases between. In DNA, the CDR3 is TGTGCCAGCAGCTCGGGTGTCAGGGGAACTTCAGATACGCAGTATTTT. Protein sequence: CASSSGVRGTSDTQYF.

This clonotype was recorded at least ten times. The chain combines TRBV6-2 or TRBV6-3 with TRBJ2-3; 8 bases align to TRBD1. V gave up 6 bases and J gave up 4 bases; unmatched junction bases: 12. The CDR3 runs to 16 residues. Germline CDR1 and CDR2: MNHEY and SVGEGT. The DNA of the CDR3 is TGTGCCAGCAGAAAAGGGGTCAGGGGGCCCGCAGATACGCAGTATTTT. Translated: CASRKGVRGPADTQYF.

This chain connects TRBV12-3 or TRBV12-4 to TRBJ1-1; the D gene is possibly TRBD1 (6 bases). CDR3 length: 17 amino acids. V lost 8 bases to trimming and J lost 2 bases, with 24 bases between them. CDR3 nucleotide sequence: TGTGCCAGCTCACCAATGACGGGGGGCGCCGTTAACACTGAAGCTTTCTTT. Amino acids: CASSPMTGGAVNTEAFF.

With respect to this clonotype: The junction differs from germline at one of its ends, possibly a read error. This chain uses TRBV7-2 with TRBJ1-4; 10 bases align to TRBD1. The germline gives CDR1 SGHTA, CDR2 FQGNSA. The CDR3 covers 16 residues. CDR3 in amino acids: CASSPGDRGLNENLFF. CDR3 coding DNA: TGTGCCAGCAGCCCAGGGGACAGGGGCCTTAATGAAAACCTGTTTTTT.

The chain couples TRBV19 to TRBJ2-7, with D possibly TRBD1 on 6 matching bases. The V and J ends lost 11 bases and 0 bases respectively, with 11 bases between them. This CDR3 spans 12 amino acids. CDR1 LNHDA and CDR2 SQIVND come from the germline V gene (reference sequence). CDR3 nucleotides: TGTGCCGCCGGGGACAACTCCTACGAGCAGTACTTC. Amino acids: CAAGDNSYEQYF.

This clonotype turned up a few times. This rearrangement joins TRBV25-1 to TRBJ1-2, with 8 bases identical to TRBD1. V lost 5 bases, J lost 2 bases, and 7 bases stayed unmatched. This CDR3 contains 15 residues. Per germline, CDR1 MGHDK and CDR2 SYGVNS. The CDR3 sequence is CASSRGRGPNYGYTF. The CDR3 coding sequence is TGTGCCAGCAGTCGTGGCAGGGGGCCAAACTATGGCTACACCTTC.

This sequence joins TRBV2 and TRBJ2-5; TRBD1 or TRBD2 may be the D gene (5 bases each). Germline CDR1 is SNHLY and CDR2 is FYNNEI. The CDR3 spans 19 residues. Trimming stripped 6 bases from V and 1 base from J, with 27 bases between. The CDR3 nucleotides read TGTGCCAGCAGCGTACTAGTGGGAAGCACCAAGGGGTTCCAAGAGACCCAGTACTTC. Its protein product is CASSVLVGSTKGFQETQYF.

This clonotype was seen at least ten times. J is TRBJ2-3 and V is TRBV20-1; TRBD2 aligns across 7 bases. The V gene's germline CDR1 is DFQATT and CDR2 SNEGSKA (reference sequence). There are 15 residues in the CDR3. The V segment lost 3 bases and the J segment 7 bases; nucleotides outside the gene matches: 13. The CDR3 reads CSASPTSPVGNTQYF. For the CDR3, the DNA is TGCAGTGCTAGCCCGACTAGCCCCGTGGGGAATACGCAGTATTTT.